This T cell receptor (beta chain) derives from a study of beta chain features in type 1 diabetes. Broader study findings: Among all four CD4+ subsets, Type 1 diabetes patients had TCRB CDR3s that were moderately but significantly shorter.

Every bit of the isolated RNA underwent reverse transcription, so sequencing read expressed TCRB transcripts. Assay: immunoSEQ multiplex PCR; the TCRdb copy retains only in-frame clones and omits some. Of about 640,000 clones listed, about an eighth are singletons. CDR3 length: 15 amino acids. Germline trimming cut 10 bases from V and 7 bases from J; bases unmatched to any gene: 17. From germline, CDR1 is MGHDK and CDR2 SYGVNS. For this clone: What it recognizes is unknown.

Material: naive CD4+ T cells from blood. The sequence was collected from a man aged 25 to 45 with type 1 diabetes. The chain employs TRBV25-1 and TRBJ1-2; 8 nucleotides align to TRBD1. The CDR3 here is CATPKVPTGGRGYTF. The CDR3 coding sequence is TGTGCCACCCCCAAGGTCCCCACAGGGGGACGTGGCTACACCTTC.